This TCR beta chain came from a study of shared clonotypes between healthy human individuals. In the case of this clone: Its cognate antigen is unknown. Other nucleotide sequences in the sample specify the same CDR3.

This CDR3 is built from 14 residues. In germline, CDR1 is SGHRS, CDR2 YFSETQ. Between the trimmed V and J ends, which lost 1 base and 6 bases, there was a span of 11 bases. Data came from immunoSEQ multiplex PCR; TCRdb stores just in-frame clones and leaves some out. The sample holds roughly 2 million clones, almost 96% seen once. General study findings and limits: The study found lower generation probabilities in non-shared clonotypes than in those shared by all four donors. Researchers sampled blood only, noting tissue repertoires likely differ. Sharing across four donors was highest in naive CD4 (approximately 5%) and lowest in memory CD8 (roughly 0.4%). Read depth was anticipated to influence clonotype sharing among donors.

Specimen: naive CD4+ T cells sorted from blood. Subset here: CD45RA+ positively selected. This chain connects TRBV5-1 to TRBJ1-5; D is perhaps TRBD1 (6 bases). The sequence came from a man between 18 and 29 years old in good health. The CDR3 DNA follows: TGCGCCAGCAGCTTGCCAGGGGATGGTCAGCCCCAGCATTTT. The encoded protein is CASSLPGDGQPQHF. The entire variable domain, with the rest obtained from reference TRBV5-1 and TRBJ1-5, is as follows: KAGVTQTPRYLIKTRGQQVTLSCSPISGHRSVSWYQQTPGQGLQFLFEYFSETQRNKGNFPGRFSGRQFSNSRSEMNVSTLELGDSALYLCASSLPGDGQPQHFGDGTRLSIL.